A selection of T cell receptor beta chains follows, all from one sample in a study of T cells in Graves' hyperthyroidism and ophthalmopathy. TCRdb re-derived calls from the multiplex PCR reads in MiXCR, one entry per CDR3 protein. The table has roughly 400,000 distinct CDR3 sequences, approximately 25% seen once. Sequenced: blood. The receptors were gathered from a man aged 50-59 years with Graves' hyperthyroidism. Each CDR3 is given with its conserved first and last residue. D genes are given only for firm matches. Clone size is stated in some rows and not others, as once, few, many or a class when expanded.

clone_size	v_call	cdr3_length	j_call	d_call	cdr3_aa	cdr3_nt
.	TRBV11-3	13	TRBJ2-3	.	CASSTLYTDTQYF	TGTGCCAGCAGTACTTTATACACAGATACGCAGTATTTT
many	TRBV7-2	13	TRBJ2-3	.	CASSLGFVDTQYF	TGTGCCAGCAGCTTAGGATTTGTAGATACGCAGTATTTT
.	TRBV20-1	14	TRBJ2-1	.	CSARGVRGVGEQFF	TGCAGTGCTAGGGGAGTCAGGGGTGTCGGGGAGCAGTTCTTC
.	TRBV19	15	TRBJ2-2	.	CASSPLATNTGELFF	TGTGCCAGTAGTCCTCTGGCCACGAACACCGGGGAGCTGTTTTTT
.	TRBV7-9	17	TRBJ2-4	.	CASSSTLDGVAKNIQYF	TGTGCCAGCAGCTCAACCTTGGACGGGGTAGCCAAAAACATTCAGTACTTC
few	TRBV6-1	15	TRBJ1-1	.	CASSEGQWANTEAFF	TGTGCCAGCAGTGAAGGACAGTGGGCGAACACTGAAGCTTTCTTT
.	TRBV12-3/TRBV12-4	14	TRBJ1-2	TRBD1	CASSLDRGKSGYTF	TGTGCCAGCAGCCTTGACAGGGGAAAAAGTGGCTACACCTTC
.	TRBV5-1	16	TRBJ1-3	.	CASSLAGPISGNTIYF	TGCGCCAGCAGCTTGGCGGGGCCAATCTCTGGAAACACCATATATTTT
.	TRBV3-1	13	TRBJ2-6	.	CASRVSGANVLTF	TGTGCCAGCAGGGTTTCTGGGGCCAACGTCCTGACTTTC
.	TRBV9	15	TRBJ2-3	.	CASSVGGTPTDTQYF	TGTGCCAGCAGCGTAGGAGGGACACCCACAGATACGCAGTATTTT
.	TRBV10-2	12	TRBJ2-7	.	CASMSDPYEQYF	TGCGCCAGCATGAGTGACCCCTACGAGCAGTACTTC
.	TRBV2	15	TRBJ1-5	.	CASSGKAGSFQPQHF	TGTGCCAGCAGTGGTAAGGCAGGGAGTTTCCAGCCCCAGCATTTT
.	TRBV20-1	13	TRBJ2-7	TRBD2	CSAAGGPSYEQYF	TGCAGTGCCGCGGGAGGGCCCTCCTACGAGCAGTACTTC
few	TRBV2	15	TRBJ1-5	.	CASRGTGRGNQPQHF	TGTGCCAGCAGGGGAACAGGGAGGGGCAATCAGCCCCAGCATTTT
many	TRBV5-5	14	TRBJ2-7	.	CASSFTADPYEQYF	TGTGCCAGCAGCTTTACAGCGGATCCCTACGAGCAGTACTTC
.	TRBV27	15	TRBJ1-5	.	CASSFNLGLGQPQHF	TGTGCCAGCAGTTTTAATCTCGGCCTAGGTCAGCCCCAGCATTTT
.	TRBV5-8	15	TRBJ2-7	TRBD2	CASSLITSGSYEQYF	TGTGCCAGCAGCTTGATTACTAGCGGGAGCTACGAGCAGTACTTC
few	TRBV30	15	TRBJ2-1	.	CAWSVAIGRYNEQFF	TGTGCCTGGAGTGTGGCCATCGGCCGCTACAATGAGCAGTTCTTC
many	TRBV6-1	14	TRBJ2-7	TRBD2	CASSPGLAIYEQYF	TGTGCCAGCAGTCCGGGACTAGCAATCTACGAGCAGTACTTC
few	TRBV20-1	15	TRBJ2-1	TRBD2	CSVFGGGSSYNEQFF	TGCAGTGTATTTGGCGGCGGGAGCTCCTACAATGAGCAGTTCTTC
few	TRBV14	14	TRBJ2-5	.	CASSQDISRETQYF	TGTGCCAGCAGCCAAGACATTAGCCGGGAGACCCAGTACTTC
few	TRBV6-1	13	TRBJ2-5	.	CASRLDSQETQYF	TGTGCCAGCCGGTTGGACAGTCAAGAGACCCAGTACTTC
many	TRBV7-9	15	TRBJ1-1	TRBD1	CASSLITGVNTEAFF	TGTGCCAGCAGCTTAATCACAGGGGTGAACACTGAAGCTTTCTTT
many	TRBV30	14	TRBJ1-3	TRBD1	CAWRRDRSGNTIYF	TGTGCCTGGAGACGGGACAGGTCTGGAAACACCATATATTTT
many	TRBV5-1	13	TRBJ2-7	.	CASSPEGLYEQYF	TGCGCCAGCAGCCCAGAGGGACTCTACGAGCAGTACTTC
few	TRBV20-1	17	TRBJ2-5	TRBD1	CSALSGTGGAGRETQYF	TGCAGTGCCCTCTCCGGGACAGGGGGAGCGGGTCGAGAGACCCAGTACTTC
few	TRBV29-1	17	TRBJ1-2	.	CSVDTGLTQGSNYGYTF	TGCAGCGTTGATACGGGTTTGACTCAGGGTTCTAACTATGGCTACACCTTC
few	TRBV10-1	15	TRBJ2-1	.	CASSESGGTYNEQFF	TGCGCCAGCAGTGAGTCCGGTGGCACCTACAATGAGCAGTTCTTC
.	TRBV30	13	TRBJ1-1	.	CAWSVGLDTEAFF	TGTGCCTGGAGTGTAGGACTGGACACTGAAGCTTTCTTT
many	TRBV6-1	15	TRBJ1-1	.	CASKLSRLSSTEAFF	TGTGCCAGCAAACTCTCCAGGTTATCATCCACTGAAGCTTTCTTT
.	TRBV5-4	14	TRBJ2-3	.	CASRSTRGTDTQYF	TGTGCCAGCAGATCGACCCGAGGTACAGATACGCAGTATTTT
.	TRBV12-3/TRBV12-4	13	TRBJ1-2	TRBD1	CASSMGQLYGYTF	TGTGCCAGCAGTATGGGACAGCTTTATGGCTACACCTTC
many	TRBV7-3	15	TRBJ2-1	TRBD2	CASSPSGGPYNEQFF	TGTGCCAGCAGCCCTAGCGGGGGACCCTACAATGAGCAGTTCTTC
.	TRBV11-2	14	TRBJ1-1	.	CASSLTLENTEAFF	TGTGCCAGCAGCTTAACCTTGGAGAACACTGAAGCTTTCTTT
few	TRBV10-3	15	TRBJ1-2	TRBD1	CAIRPFGQENYGYTF	TGTGCCATCAGGCCTTTCGGACAGGAGAACTATGGCTACACCTTC
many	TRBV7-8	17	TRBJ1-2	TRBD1	CASSSYYRGRGDYGYTF	TGTGCCAGCAGCTCATACTATAGGGGGCGAGGAGACTATGGCTACACCTTC
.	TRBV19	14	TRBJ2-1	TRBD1	CASSPGQAFNEQFF	TGTGCCAGTAGCCCGGGACAGGCATTCAATGAGCAGTTCTTC
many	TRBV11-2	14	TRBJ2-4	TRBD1	CASSLGDRASIQYF	TGTGCCAGCAGCTTAGGGGACAGGGCCAGCATTCAGTACTTC
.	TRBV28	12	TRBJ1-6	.	CASSLPGSPLHF	TGTGCCAGCAGTTTGCCCGGATCACCCCTCCACTTT
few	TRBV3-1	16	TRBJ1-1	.	CASSQVGGSMNTEAFF	TGTGCCAGCAGCCAAGTAGGGGGATCCATGAACACTGAAGCTTTCTTT
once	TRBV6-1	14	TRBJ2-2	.	CASLRRWDTGELFF	TGTGCCAGTCTCCGGAGATGGGACACCGGGGAGCTGTTTTTT
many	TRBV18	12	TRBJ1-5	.	CASSPENQPQHF	TGTGCCAGCTCACCCGAAAATCAGCCCCAGCATTTT
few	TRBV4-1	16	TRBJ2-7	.	CASSQVNSGSSYEQYF	TGCGCCAGCAGCCAAGTGAATTCCGGGAGCTCCTACGAGCAGTACTTC
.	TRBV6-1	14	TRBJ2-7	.	CASRETTRYYEQYF	TGTGCCAGCAGGGAGACCACCAGATACTACGAGCAGTACTTC
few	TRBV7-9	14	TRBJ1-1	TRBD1	CASSLETGKTEAFF	TGTGCCAGCAGCTTAGAGACAGGGAAGACTGAAGCTTTCTTT
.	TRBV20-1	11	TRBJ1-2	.	CSASGGYGYTF	TGCAGTGCTAGCGGCGGGTATGGTTACACCTTC
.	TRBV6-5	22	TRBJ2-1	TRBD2	CASSLVRPGPERTSGRYNEQFF	TGTGCCAGCAGTTTAGTCCGCCCGGGCCCAGAAAGGACTAGCGGGAGATACAATGAGCAGTTCTTC
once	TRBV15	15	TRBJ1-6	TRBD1	CATSTGQGYMSPLHF	TGTGCCACCAGCACGGGACAGGGGTATATGTCACCCCTCCACTTT
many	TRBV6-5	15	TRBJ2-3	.	CASSYRATNTDTQYF	TGTGCCAGCAGTTACCGGGCGACTAACACAGATACGCAGTATTTT
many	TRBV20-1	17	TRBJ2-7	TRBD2	CSASGLAGGISSYEQYF	TGCAGTGCTAGCGGGCTAGCGGGAGGGATTAGCTCCTACGAGCAGTACTTC
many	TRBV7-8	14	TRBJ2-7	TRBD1	CASSMDRGLYEQYF	TGTGCCAGCAGCATGGACAGGGGGCTCTACGAGCAGTACTTC
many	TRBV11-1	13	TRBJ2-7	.	CASSRSKGYEQYF	TGTGCCAGCAGCCGCTCGAAGGGCTACGAGCAGTACTTC
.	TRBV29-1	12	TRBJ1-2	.	CSVVVGPYGYTF	TGCAGCGTTGTTGTTGGGCCCTATGGCTACACCTTC
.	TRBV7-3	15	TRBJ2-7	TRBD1	CASSWGPTGSREQYF	TGTGCCAGCAGTTGGGGCCCGACAGGGTCACGTGAGCAGTACTTC
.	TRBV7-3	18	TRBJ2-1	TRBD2	CASSLTFTSGGLYNEQFF	TGTGCCAGCAGCTTAACGTTTACTAGCGGGGGGTTATACAATGAGCAGTTCTTC